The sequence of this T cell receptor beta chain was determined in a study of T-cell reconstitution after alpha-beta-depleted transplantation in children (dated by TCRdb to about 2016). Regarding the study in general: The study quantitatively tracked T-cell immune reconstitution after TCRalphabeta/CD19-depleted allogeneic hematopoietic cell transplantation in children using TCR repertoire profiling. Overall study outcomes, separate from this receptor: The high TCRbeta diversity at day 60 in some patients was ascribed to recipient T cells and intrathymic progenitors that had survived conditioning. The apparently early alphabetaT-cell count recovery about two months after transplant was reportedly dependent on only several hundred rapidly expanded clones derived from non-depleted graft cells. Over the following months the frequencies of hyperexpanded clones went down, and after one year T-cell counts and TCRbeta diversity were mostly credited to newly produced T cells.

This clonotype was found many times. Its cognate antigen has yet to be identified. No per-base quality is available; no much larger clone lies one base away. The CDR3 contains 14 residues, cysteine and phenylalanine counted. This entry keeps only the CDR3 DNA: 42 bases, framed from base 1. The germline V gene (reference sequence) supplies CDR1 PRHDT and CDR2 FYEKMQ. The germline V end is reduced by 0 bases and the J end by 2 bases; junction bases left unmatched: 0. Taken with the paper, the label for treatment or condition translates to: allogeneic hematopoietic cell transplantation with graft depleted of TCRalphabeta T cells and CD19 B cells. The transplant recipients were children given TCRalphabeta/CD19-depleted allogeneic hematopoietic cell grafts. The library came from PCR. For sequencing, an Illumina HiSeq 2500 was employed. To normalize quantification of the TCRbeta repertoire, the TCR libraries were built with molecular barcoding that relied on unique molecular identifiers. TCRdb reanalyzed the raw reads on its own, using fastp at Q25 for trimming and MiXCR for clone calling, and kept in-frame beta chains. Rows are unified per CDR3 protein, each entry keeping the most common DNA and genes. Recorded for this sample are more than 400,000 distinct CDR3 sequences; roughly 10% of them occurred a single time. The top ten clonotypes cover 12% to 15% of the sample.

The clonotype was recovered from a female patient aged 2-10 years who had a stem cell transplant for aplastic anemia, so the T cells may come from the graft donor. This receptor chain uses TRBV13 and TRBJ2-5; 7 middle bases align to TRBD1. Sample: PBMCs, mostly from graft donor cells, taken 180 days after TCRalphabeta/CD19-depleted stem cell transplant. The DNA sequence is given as TGTGCCAGCAGCTTAGGGACAGGGCAAGAGACCCAGTACTTC. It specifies CASSLGTGQETQYF.